The 14 T cell receptor beta chains reported below all come from one sample, sequenced in a study of blood T cell repertoires in COVID-19. The data were produced by immunoSEQ multiplex PCR, yet TCRdb's version contains in-frame clones alone and is incomplete. The table records 110,000 to 150,000 clones, around 87% of them present only once. The source material was peripheral blood. These TCRs come from a woman in her fifties or sixties with active COVID-19.

The J gene is TRBJ2-7, the V gene TRBV18; D remains ambiguous. CDR1 and CDR2 from the germline V gene are KGHSH and LQKENI. The CDR3 covers 13 residues. The V gene lost 2 bases and the J gene lost 2 bases, with 7 bases spanning the gap. In DNA form, the CDR3 reads TGTGCCAGCTCACCAGGAGTTCCCTACGAGCAGTACTTC. This translates into CASSPGVPYEQYF.

The V call is TRBV5-1, the J call TRBJ2-1, with 11 bases aligning to TRBD2. The J segment lost 5 bases and the V segment lost 2 bases, leaving 3 bases of the junction unmatched. The CDR3 is made up of 15 amino acids. From germline, CDR1 is SGHRS and CDR2 YFSETQ. CDR3 residues: CASSFGTSGNNEQFF. The CDR3 region has the DNA TGCGCCAGCAGCTTCGGGACTAGCGGAAACAATGAGCAGTTCTTC.

The gene calls are TRBV6-2 or TRBV6-3 and TRBJ2-1; tentatively, D is TRBD2 (6 bases). CDR1 MNHEY and CDR2 SVGEGT come from the germline V gene. Trimming took 3 bases from V and 5 from J, leaving 14 bases between them. CDR3 length equals 15 residues. In DNA, the CDR3 is TGTGCCAGCAGTTATTTCTATCGGGAGAACAATGAGCAGTTCTTC. This gives the protein CASSYFYRENNEQFF.

The V call is TRBV6-2 or TRBV6-3, the J call TRBJ2-7, with 8 bases matching TRBD2. V gave up 3 bases and J gave up 0 bases; unmatched junction bases: 13. This CDR3 region has 18 residues. Germline CDR1 reads MNHEY; CDR2 reads SVGEGT. CDR3 sequence (DNA): TGTGCCAGCAGTTATGCCCGACTAGCGTTGCGTCTCTCCTACGAGCAGTACTTC. It codes for CASSYARLALRLSYEQYF.

The table lists this clone with a count of one. The V call is TRBV28, the J call TRBJ2-7; D gene ambiguous. The CDR3 extends over 11 amino acids. CDR1 is MDHEN and CDR2 is SYDVKM in the germline V gene. Trimming shortened V by 2 bases and J by 9 bases, and 8 bases separated the two germline ends. The CDR3 DNA sequence: TGTGCCAGCAGTTTAAGCCAGCGGCAGTACTTC. Translated: CASSLSQRQYF.

The gene calls are TRBV5-1 and TRBJ2-2; no clear D. From germline, CDR1 is SGHRS and CDR2 YFSETQ. Trimming removed 4 bases from V and 0 bases from J, with 10 bases in between. There are 15 residues in the CDR3. CDR3 nucleotide sequence: TGCGCCAGCAGCCATAACTCCGCGAACACCGGGGAGCTGTTTTTT. Protein product: CASSHNSANTGELFF.

The chain couples TRBV12-1 to TRBJ1-1; the D call in the table, TRBD1, was not verified against the DNA. TRBV12-1 is noted as a pseudogene. This CDR3 is 18 amino acids long. CDR3 residues: CASSFVGLGQGWRTEAFF. The CDR3 DNA reads as TGTGCCAGCAGCTTTGTCGGGTTGGGACAGGGGTGGAGGACTGAAGCTTTCTTT.

DNA of the CDR3: TGTGCCAGCAGCCCCGTGGGCCGAACAGATACGCAGTATTTT. Translating gives CASSPVGRTDTQYF. This rearrangement joins TRBV7-3 to TRBJ2-3; D is undetermined. This CDR3 region has 14 residues. Trimming shortened V by 5 bases and J by 3 bases, and 12 bases separated the two germline ends. From germline, CDR1 is SGHTA and CDR2 FQGTGA.

This clone has just a few counts. In DNA form, the CDR3 reads TGTGCCAGCAGCTTAGACCAGGAAGGGGTGGGCCATCAGCCCCAGCATTTT. It is translated as CASSLDQEGVGHQPQHF. This chain joins TRBV11-3 and TRBJ1-5; tentative D call: TRBD1 (5 bases). Germline V CDR1 and CDR2: SGHNT, YENEEA. The CDR3 covers 17 residues. V was shortened by 0 bases and J by 5 bases, with 17 bases between the two germline ends.

This clone came up once. This chain connects TRBV6-5 to TRBJ2-1; D possibly corresponds to TRBD1 (5 bases). Trimming stripped 0 bases from V and 7 bases from J, with 16 bases between. The CDR3 covers 16 residues. Germline CDR1 MNHEY, CDR2 SVGAGI. The CDR3 loop reads CASSYSRTGLSNEQFF. The CDR3 coding sequence is TGTGCCAGCAGTTACTCGCGTACAGGTCTATCGAATGAGCAGTTCTTC.

This chain links TRBV27 with TRBJ2-7, with D possibly being TRBD2 (5 bases). Trimming pared 3 bases from V and 2 bases from J, leaving 11 bases between. Germline V gene lookup returns CDR1 MNHEY and CDR2 SMNVEV (reference sequence). This CDR3 is 14 amino acids long. The CDR3 is CASSFGLGAYEQYF. The CDR3, as DNA: TGTGCCAGCAGTTTTGGCCTCGGGGCCTACGAGCAGTACTTC.

The chain uses TRBV11-2 and TRBJ2-1; D unclear. V was clipped by 1 base and J by 4 bases, with 14 bases between them. Per germline, CDR1 SGHAT and CDR2 FQNNGV. The CDR3 is 16 amino acids. This CDR3 is CASSLVIGGFYNEQFF. In nucleotides, the CDR3 is TGTGCCAGCAGCTTAGTGATTGGCGGCTTTTACAATGAGCAGTTCTTC.

J is TRBJ1-2 and V is TRBV6-5; 9 bases are shared with TRBD1. J lost 4 bases, V lost 11 bases, and 11 bases had no gene match. CDR1 is MNHEY, CDR2 SVGAGI, per germline. The CDR3 length is 14 residues. This CDR3 is CASWDRDLGYGYTF. The CDR3 DNA reads TGTGCCTCCTGGGACAGGGACTTAGGCTATGGCTACACCTTC.

This clone has only a few counts. The chain uses TRBV20-1 and TRBJ1-5, with D perhaps TRBD1 (6 bases). The CDR3 contains 14 residues. V lost 3 bases and J lost 7, with 16 bases in between. The V gene's germline CDR1 is DFQATT and CDR2 SNEGSKA (reference sequence). This CDR3 reads CSASMGAARQPQHF. DNA of the CDR3: TGCAGTGCTAGTATGGGGGCAGCGCGGCAGCCCCAGCATTTT.